Listed below are T cell receptor beta chains from one sample, sequenced in a study of OX40 agonist ivuxolimab in advanced cancers. Method: immunoSEQ multiplex PCR; TCRdb's copy keeps in-frame clones and lacks some. The sample holds about 76,000 clones, 85% to 90% seen once. The sample was CD4+ or CD8+ T cells sorted from blood, taken in a trial of the OX40 agonist ivuxolimab. The receptor set was obtained from an adult with an advanced solid tumor such as melanoma, head and neck, liver or kidney cancer. Both conserved end residues are part of each CDR3. The D gene is left open where the match is weak. Clone size, where shown, is once, few, many, or a class for clones that have expanded.

V,size,D,J,DNA,CDR3
TRBV7-9,-,-,TRBJ1-1,TGTGCCAGCAGCTTAGCGGGTCAGAGCACTGAAGCTTTCTTT,CASSLAGQSTEAFF
TRBV7-9,-,-,TRBJ1-5,TGTGCCAGCAGCTCCGTTGTTGGCAGGGATACGCTCAATCAGCCCCAGCATTTT,CASSSVVGRDTLNQPQHF
TRBV5-1,-,-,TRBJ2-7,TGCGCCAGCAGCTACCTCGGAGACGGAGACTACGAGCAGTACTTC,CASSYLGDGDYEQYF
TRBV29-1,-,-,TRBJ1-3,TGCAGCGTTGTGCTAGGCCTCTCTGGAAACACCATATATTTT,CSVVLGLSGNTIYF
TRBV5-6,-,TRBD2,TRBJ2-2,TGTGCCAGCAGCAAGGGACTAGCGCTCGGCACCGGGGAGCTGTTTTTT,CASSKGLALGTGELFF
TRBV29-1,-,-,TRBJ1-2,TGCAGCGTTGATATCACCTATGGCTACACCTTC,CSVDITYGYTF
TRBV5-5,-,-,TRBJ1-1,TGTGCCAGCAGCTCCCCCGGGATCACTGAAGCTTTCTTT,CASSSPGITEAFF
TRBV7-3,-,-,TRBJ1-1,TGTGCCAGCAGCTTCTACGGTAACACTGAAGCTTTCTTT,CASSFYGNTEAFF
TRBV25-1,-,-,TRBJ1-1,TGTGCCAGCAAGGGGAACACTGAAGCTTTCTTT,CASKGNTEAFF
TRBV28,-,TRBD1,TRBJ1-2,TGTGCCAGCAGTTTAAGGACAGGGGAACGAAGGCCCTATGGCTACACCTTC,CASSLRTGERRPYGYTF
TRBV5-8,-,-,TRBJ1-5,TGTGCCAGCAGCCGGACAGCTACCAATCAGCCCCAGCATTTT,CASSRTATNQPQHF
TRBV6-1,-,-,TRBJ1-5,TGTGCCAGCAGTGAAGCGGAGCCCCAGCATTTT,CASSEAEPQHF
TRBV11-2,-,TRBD2,TRBJ2-2,TGTGCCAGCAGCCACCCTAGCGGGAGGCGGGGCGGGGAGCTGTTTTTT,CASSHPSGRRGGELFF
TRBV27,-,TRBD1,TRBJ1-2,TGTGCCAGCAGTTTCGGGGACAGGAACTATGGCTACACCTTC,CASSFGDRNYGYTF
TRBV19,-,TRBD1,TRBJ1-1,TGTGCCAGTAGTATCGGACAGGGTATGAACACTGAAGCTTTCTTT,CASSIGQGMNTEAFF
TRBV6-1,-,-,TRBJ1-5,TGTGCCAGCAGCGAGACAGCCACTCAGCCCCAGCATTTT,CASSETATQPQHF
TRBV18,-,-,TRBJ2-7,TGTGCCAGCTCACCCCTAAGCAACTACGAGCAGTACTTC,CASSPLSNYEQYF
TRBV15,once,-,TRBJ1-2,TGTGCCACCAGCAGAGGTTCAGCCTTGGGAGGCTACACCTTC,CATSRGSALGGYTF
TRBV28,-,-,TRBJ1-2,TGTGCCAGCAGTTTTAAGTGGGCATCTAACTATGGCTACACCTTC,CASSFKWASNYGYTF
TRBV5-5,-,-,TRBJ1-2,TGTGCCAGCAGCCCTGGGGGGAGAAACTATGGCTACACCTTC,CASSPGGRNYGYTF
TRBV4-3,-,TRBD1,TRBJ1-1,TGCGCCAGCAGCCAATATCGGGGACAGTCGAACACTGAAGCTTTCTTT,CASSQYRGQSNTEAFF
TRBV6-5,-,-,TRBJ1-5,TGTGCCAGCAGTTACAAGTCAGGGAGCGATCAGCCCCAGCATTTT,CASSYKSGSDQPQHF
TRBV7-8,-,-,TRBJ1-5,TGTGCCAGCAGCGCAGAAGGGCAGATCAATCAGCCCCAGCATTTT,CASSAEGQINQPQHF
TRBV11-2,-,-,TRBJ2-1,TGTGCCAGCAGCCTGACGCTGGGCGGGACGAATCCCCTGCAGTTCTTC,CASSLTLGGTNPLQFF
TRBV19,-,-,TRBJ1-6,TGTGCCAGTAGTGGAGGGGTGAGGCATAATTCACCCCTCCACTTT,CASSGGVRHNSPLHF
TRBV7-2,-,-,TRBJ2-1,TGTGCCAGCAGCTCTCGGGGGGCAGGGGGCAATGAGCAGTTCTTC,CASSSRGAGGNEQFF
TRBV7-3,-,-,TRBJ2-5,TGTGCCAGCAGCCCCTCTAGGGGCGAGACCCAGTACTTC,CASSPSRGETQYF
TRBV27,few,TRBD1,TRBJ2-3,TGTGCCAGCAGTTCGTACTACGATACAGGGGGGAACACAGATACGCAGTATTTT,CASSSYYDTGGNTDTQYF
TRBV6-5,-,-,TRBJ1-1,TGTGCCAGCAGTTATGGGGGAAACAGGGTCACTGAAGCTTTCTTT,CASSYGGNRVTEAFF
TRBV7-2,-,TRBD1,TRBJ2-2,TGTGCCAGCAGAATACAGGGGGTTTTGACCGGGGAGCTGTTTTTT,CASRIQGVLTGELFF
TRBV7-7,-,TRBD1,TRBJ1-2,TGTGCCAGCAGCCCGTTGACAGGGTATGGCTACACCTTC,CASSPLTGYGYTF
TRBV5-1,-,-,TRBJ1-2,TGCGCCAGCAGCCCCGACTCCTATGGCTACACCTTC,CASSPDSYGYTF
TRBV6-5,-,-,TRBJ1-3,TGTGCCAGCAGTTTTGGGACCGGAAACACCATATATTTT,CASSFGTGNTIYF
TRBV6-1,few,TRBD1,TRBJ1-1,TGTGCCAGCAGTGAAGACCGCCGATGGGATCCACCTCACAGGGGCCGCTTT,CASSEDRRWDPPHRGRF
TRBV7-3,-,TRBD1,TRBJ2-3,TGTGCCAGCAGCTTACAGGGGGCTCGGGAAGATACGCAGTATTTT,CASSLQGAREDTQYF
TRBV4-3,-,-,TRBJ2-4,TGCGCCAGCAGCCAAGGGAGAGAGGGAGCCAAAAACATTCAGTACTTC,CASSQGREGAKNIQYF
TRBV11-3,-,TRBD1,TRBJ2-7,TGTGCCAGCAGCTTCCGGCAGGGGGATACCTACGAGCAGTACTTC,CASSFRQGDTYEQYF
TRBV7-2,-,TRBD1,TRBJ2-5,TGTGCCAGCAGCTCCCGGGACAGGGAGACCCAGTACTTC,CASSSRDRETQYF
TRBV19,-,TRBD1,TRBJ1-1,TGTGCCAGTACTTTCAGGGGGCGAGGCACTGAAGCTTTCTTT,CASTFRGRGTEAFF
TRBV5-1,-,-,TRBJ2-3,TGCGCCAGCAGCTTGGGAGCTGGGGTCACAGATACGCAGTATTTT,CASSLGAGVTDTQYF